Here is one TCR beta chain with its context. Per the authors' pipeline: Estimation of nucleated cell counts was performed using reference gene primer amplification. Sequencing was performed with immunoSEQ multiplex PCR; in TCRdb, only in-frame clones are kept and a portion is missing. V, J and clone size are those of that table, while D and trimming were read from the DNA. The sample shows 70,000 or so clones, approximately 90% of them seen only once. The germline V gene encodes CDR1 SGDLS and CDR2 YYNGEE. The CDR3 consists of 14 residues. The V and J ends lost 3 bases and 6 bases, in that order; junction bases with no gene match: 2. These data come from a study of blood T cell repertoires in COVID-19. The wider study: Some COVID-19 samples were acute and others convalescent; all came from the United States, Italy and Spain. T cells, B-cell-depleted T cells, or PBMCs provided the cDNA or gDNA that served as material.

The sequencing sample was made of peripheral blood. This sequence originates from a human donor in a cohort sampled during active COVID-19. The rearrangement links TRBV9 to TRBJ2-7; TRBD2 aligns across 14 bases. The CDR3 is CASSAGLAGVEQYF. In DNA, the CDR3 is TGTGCCAGCAGCGCGGGACTAGCGGGAGTCGAGCAGTACTTC.